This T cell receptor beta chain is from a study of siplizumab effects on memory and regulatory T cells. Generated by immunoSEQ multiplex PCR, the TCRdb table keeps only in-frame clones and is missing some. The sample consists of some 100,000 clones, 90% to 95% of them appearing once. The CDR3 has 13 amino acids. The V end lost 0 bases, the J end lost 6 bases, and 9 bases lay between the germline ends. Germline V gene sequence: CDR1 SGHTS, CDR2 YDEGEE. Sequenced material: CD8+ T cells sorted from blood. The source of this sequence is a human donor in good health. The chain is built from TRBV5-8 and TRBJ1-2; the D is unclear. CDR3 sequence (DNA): TGTGCCAGCAGCTTGGAGGCACCAAATGGCTACACCTTC. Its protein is CASSLEAPNGYTF.